Presented here are 32 T cell receptor beta chains from one specimen sequenced in a study of cytomegalovirus exposure and HLA in healthy donors. Primers: 60 Vbeta forward and 13 Jbeta reverse. The method was immunoSEQ multiplex PCR; TCRdb's version includes in-frame clones alone and lacks a portion of them. The sample lists around 260,000 clones, 75% to 90% seen once, with roughly 0.31% in the top ten. Sequences were obtained from PBMCs. These receptors all stem from a girl between 2 and 10 years old in good health and CMV-seronegative.

The chain combines TRBV2 with TRBJ2-7, with 8 bases fitting TRBD1. J lost 1 base, V lost 4 bases, and 3 bases had no gene match. The germline CDR1 and CDR2 sequences are SNHLY and FYNNEI. This CDR3 is built from 14 residues. The chain's CDR3 is CASSGQGASYEQYF. For the CDR3, the DNA is TGTGCCAGCAGTGGGCAGGGGGCATCCTACGAGCAGTACTTC.

In its sample, this clone was seen once. This rearrangement joins TRBV30 to TRBJ2-7; 9 positions agree with TRBD1. Germline V gene sequence: CDR1 GTSNPN, CDR2 SVGIG (reference sequence). The CDR3 loop spans 18 amino acids. J gave up 2 bases and V 0 bases, and 14 bases lay outside the gene matches. Written as DNA, the CDR3 is TGTGCCTGGAGTGTAGGTCGGTGGAGGACAGGGGACCCCTACGAGCAGTACTTC. This encodes CAWSVGRWRTGDPYEQYF.

On this clone itself: This sample includes further DNA sequences coding for the same CDR3. The rearrangement links TRBV9 to TRBJ2-6; D is perhaps TRBD2 (5 bases). The CDR3 length is 15 residues. V lost 0 bases and J 7 bases, leaving 11 bases between the germline ends. Germline values: CDR1 SGDLS, CDR2 YYNGEE. The CDR3 DNA reads as TGTGCCAGCAGCGTAGTAAGTTCGGGAGCCAACGTCCTGACTTTC. Amino acids: CASSVVSSGANVLTF.

The chain employs TRBV6-5 and TRBJ2-3; 7 nucleotides agree with TRBD1. The V gene's germline CDR1 is MNHEY and CDR2 SVGAGI. The CDR3 is 15 residues long. V trimming: 2 bases; J trimming: 1 base; junction bases outside the gene matches: 3. The chain's CDR3 is CASSYRDRGTDTQYF. The CDR3 DNA sequence: TGTGCCAGCAGTTACCGTGACAGGGGCACAGATACGCAGTATTTT.

V is TRBV7-9 and J is TRBJ1-6; tentative D call: TRBD1 (5 bases). Trimming left V 6 bases short and J 13 bases short, with 16 bases between. The CDR3 has 13 amino acids. Germline V gene data show CDR1 as SEHNR and CDR2 as FQNEAQ (reference sequence). CDR3 in DNA: TGTGCCAGCAGTCGGGGGGGGGTTTTGCCCCTCCACTTT. It is translated as CASSRGGVLPLHF.

This chain connects TRBV11-1 to TRBJ1-2, with D unresolved. The CDR3 contains 13 residues. The germline V gene has CDR1 SGHAT and CDR2 FQDESV (reference sequence). V was shortened by 3 bases and J by 2 bases, with 7 bases between the two germline ends. The CDR3 nucleotides are TGTGCCAGCAGCTTGTCCGTAAACTATGGCTACACCTTC. This codes for CASSLSVNYGYTF.

This chain connects TRBV5-1 to TRBJ1-1; D possibly corresponds to TRBD1 (5 bases). Germline CDR1 and CDR2: SGHRS and YFSETQ. The CDR3 sequence is 19 residues long. Trimming cost V 0 bases and J 0 bases, with 21 bases left between them. CDR3 nucleotides: TGCGCCAGCAGCTTGGGGGGCCCACCTTTTGGGCGGATGAACACTGAAGCTTTCTTT. Translated, it gives CASSLGGPPFGRMNTEAFF.

The chain joins TRBV9 to TRBJ2-2; D gene ambiguous. V shed 0 bases and J shed 4 bases, with 7 bases lying between them. Germline CDR1 reads SGDLS; CDR2 reads YYNGEE. The length of the CDR3 is 14 residues. CDR3 bases: TGTGCCAGCAGCGTAGAACCGGGCACCGGGGAGCTGTTTTTT. It specifies CASSVEPGTGELFF.

The chain uses TRBV19 and TRBJ2-4; tentatively, D is TRBD2 (5 bases). There are 14 residues in the CDR3. With 3 bases removed from V and 2 bases from J, the gap between germline ends came to 8 bases. Germline-derived CDR1 and CDR2 are LNHDA and SQIVND (reference sequence). The CDR3 is CASSISGSKNIQYF. CDR3 nucleotides: TGTGCCAGTAGTATTTCGGGGTCCAAAAACATTCAGTACTTC.

This clone has just one count. The J gene is TRBJ2-3, the V gene TRBV28, with D tentatively TRBD2 (5 bases). The V end lost 2 bases, the J end lost 6 bases, and 9 bases lay between the germline ends. CDR3 length: 13 amino acids. Per the germline V gene, CDR1 is MDHEN and CDR2 is SYDVKM. This CDR3 reads CASSLRGIDTQYF. CDR3 DNA sequence: TGTGCCAGCAGTTTACGAGGGATTGATACGCAGTATTTT.

CDR3 DNA sequence: TGTGCCTGGAGTGCGCTCAGGGTAGCCAAAAACATTCAGTACTTC. Translation gives CAWSALRVAKNIQYF. J is TRBJ2-4 and V is TRBV30; D might be TRBD1 (5 bases). Trimming took off 1 base at V and 0 bases at J, with 10 bases between the two ends. Germline loops: CDR1 GTSNPN, CDR2 SVGIG (reference sequence). The CDR3 loop spans 15 amino acids.

The V and J genes are TRBV10-2 and TRBJ1-2; TRBD1 matches 8 bases. Germline V gives CDR1 WSHSY, CDR2 SAAADI. Germline trimming cut 3 bases from V and 8 bases from J; bases unmatched to any gene: 8. The CDR3 length is 14 residues. This CDR3 is CASSDWTGSGGYTF. The CDR3 DNA reads TGCGCCAGCAGTGATTGGACAGGGTCGGGCGGCTACACCTTC.

This chain joins TRBV27 and TRBJ1-4; weak D call: TRBD1 (5 bases). The germline V gene encodes CDR1 MNHEY and CDR2 SMNVEV (reference sequence). Between the trimmed V and J ends, which lost 3 bases and 10 bases, there was a span of 15 bases. The CDR3 loop spans 14 amino acids. In DNA form, the CDR3 reads TGTGCCAGCAGTTTTGCTTGGGGGGATGGAAAACTGTTTTTT. Encoded protein: CASSFAWGDGKLFF. Full variable domain (missing parts from reference TRBV27 and TRBJ1-4): EAQVTQNPRYLITVTGKKLTVTCSQNMNHEYMSWYRQDPGLGLRQIYYSMNVEVTDKGDVPEGYKVSRKEKRNFPLILESPSPNQTSLYFCASSFAWGDGKLFFGSGTQLSVL.

This clone was found once. The rearrangement links TRBV6-6 to TRBJ1-2; maybe TRBD1 (5 bases). The V end lost 2 bases, the J end lost 2 bases, and 9 bases lay between the germline ends. Germline assignment: CDR1 MNHNY and CDR2 SVGAGI (reference sequence). The CDR3 sequence is 14 residues long. This CDR3 is CASSYGGLNYGYTF. DNA for the CDR3: TGTGCCAGCAGTTACGGGGGACTGAACTATGGCTACACCTTC.

The chain couples TRBV28 to TRBJ1-2, with 7 bases matching TRBD1. Germline CDR1 and CDR2: MDHEN and SYDVKM. The V segment lost 8 bases and the J segment 5 bases; nucleotides outside the gene matches: 17. The CDR3 sequence is 16 residues long. The CDR3 DNA follows: TGTGCCAGCTTAATGACGACAGGGCCGAAAAAATATGGCTACACCTTC. Translating gives CASLMTTGPKKYGYTF.

This rearrangement joins TRBV10-3 to TRBJ2-7; D remains ambiguous. CDR3 length: 14 amino acids. Germline assignment: CDR1 ENHRY and CDR2 SYGVKD. Trimming cost V 6 bases and J 0 bases, with 12 bases left between them. CDR3 nucleotides: TGTGCCATCAGCCTTTTTATCGGCTCCTACGAGCAGTACTTC. Protein sequence: CAISLFIGSYEQYF.

This clone was seen a handful of times. The chain has TRBV27 and TRBJ2-3; D may be TRBD1 (7 bases). Germline lookup yields CDR1 MNHEY and CDR2 SMNVEV (reference sequence). This CDR3 is built from 16 residues. V gave up 7 bases and J gave up 4 bases, with 21 bases separating them. The CDR3 DNA sequence: TGTGCCAGCACCCAAACCCCCGGCAGGGGGGCAGATACGCAGTATTTT. It is translated as CASTQTPGRGADTQYF.

This chain links TRBV11-2 with TRBJ2-5; a weak D match, TRBD2 (7 bases). TRBJ2-7 explains the end of the DNA better; the J call may be wrong. The length of the CDR3 is 18 residues. Germline V CDR1 and CDR2: SGHAT, FQNNGV. CDR3: CASSPWGAGAIFNYEQYF. CDR3 coding DNA: TGTGCCAGCAGCCCCTGGGGGGCGGGAGCAATATTCAACTACGAGCAGTACTTC.

V gene TRBV18 combines with J gene TRBJ2-3; perhaps TRBD2 as D (5 bases). With 3 bases removed from V and 3 bases from J, the gap between germline ends came to 7 bases. CDR1 is KGHSH and CDR2 is LQKENI in the germline V gene. The CDR3 is made up of 13 amino acids. The CDR3 DNA sequence: TGTGCCAGCTCACCCCGGGAAACAGATACGCAGTATTTT. Protein product: CASSPRETDTQYF.

This clone turned up a few times. This rearrangement joins TRBV4-1 to TRBJ1-2; 7 bases are a match to TRBD1. V dropped 4 bases and J dropped 0; count of bases not matched to a gene: 8. Germline V gene sequence: CDR1 MGHRA, CDR2 YSYEKL. The CDR3 covers 16 residues. The CDR3 here is CASSRVGQPANYGYTF. The CDR3 region has the DNA TGCGCCAGCAGCCGCGTGGGACAGCCAGCTAACTATGGCTACACCTTC.

With respect to this clone: This sample includes further DNA sequences coding for the same CDR3. This rearrangement joins TRBV19 to TRBJ1-3; TRBD1 might be the D (6 bases). Germline assignment: CDR1 LNHDA and CDR2 SQIVND (reference sequence). The CDR3 consists of 15 residues. V lost 7 bases and J lost 2, with 15 bases in between. CDR3 nucleotide sequence: TGTGCCAGTACACAGGGTGGTATTGCTGGAAACACCATATATTTT. It is translated as CASTQGGIAGNTIYF.

The chain recombines TRBV7-9 with TRBJ2-7; 11 bases agree with TRBD1. CDR3 length equals 15 residues. Germline trimming cut 5 bases from V and 3 bases from J; bases unmatched to any gene: 6. The germline gives CDR1 SEHNR, CDR2 FQNEAQ (reference sequence). The CDR3 coding sequence is TGTGCCAGCAGCGACGGACAGGGGGCGATCTACGAGCAGTACTTC. Translation gives CASSDGQGAIYEQYF.

As concerns this clone: In the same sample, other DNA sequences code for this CDR3. The rearrangement uses TRBV4-1 and TRBJ1-6; the match to TRBD1 covers 9 bases. The germline gives CDR1 MGHRA, CDR2 YSYEKL. The V and J ends lost 1 base and 8 bases, in that order; junction bases with no gene match: 6. CDR3 size: 16 residues. Written as DNA, the CDR3 is TGCGCCAGCAGCCAAGTTGTGGGACAGGGTTATTCACCCCTCCACTTT. Translation gives CASSQVVGQGYSPLHF.

This clone was seen just once. The sample has other DNA sequences that encode this CDR3 too. The V and J genes are TRBV28 and TRBJ2-7; D is uncertain. The CDR3 has 13 residues. Germline CDR1 and CDR2: MDHEN and SYDVKM. With 5 bases removed from V and 1 base from J, the gap between germline ends came to 9 bases. The CDR3 DNA is TGTGCCAGCAGTCCCGGCAGGTCCTACGAGCAGTACTTC. It codes for CASSPGRSYEQYF.

In DNA form, the CDR3 reads TGCAGCGCCGTGACAGGTTATGGCTACACCTTC. The encoded protein is CSAVTGYGYTF. The chain carries TRBV29-1 and TRBJ1-2; weak D call: TRBD1 (6 bases). Trimming stripped 7 bases from V and 5 bases from J, with 11 bases between. This CDR3 region has 11 residues. Germline loops: CDR1 SQVTM, CDR2 ANQGSEA.

The chain has TRBV29-1 and TRBJ2-7; 7 bases agree with TRBD1. Trimming removed 4 bases from V and 2 bases from J; junction bases left unmatched: 2. CDR3 length equals 12 residues. Germline V lookup: CDR1 SQVTM, CDR2 ANQGSEA. The CDR3 DNA follows: TGCAGCGTTGGGGACAGAACCTACGAGCAGTACTTC. This encodes CSVGDRTYEQYF.

The V call is TRBV29-1, the J call TRBJ2-7; D is unresolved. Looked up from germline, CDR1 is SQVTM and CDR2 is ANQGSEA. Trimming removed 4 bases at V and 0 bases at J, with 7 bases between. The CDR3 contains 12 residues. CDR3 nucleotides: TGCAGCGTTGCGGCGGCCTCCTACGAGCAGTACTTC. This gives the protein CSVAAASYEQYF.

This clone was counted once. CDR3 nucleotide sequence: TGTGCCAGCAGTTTGCTTGTAGGGGGCGACTATGGCTACACCTTC. This gives the protein CASSLLVGGDYGYTF. The chain employs TRBV28 and TRBJ1-2, with 7 nucleotides matching TRBD1. The CDR3 is 15 residues long. The V gene end was trimmed by 3 bases and the J gene end by 3 bases; junction bases not matched to a gene: 7. Germline-derived CDR1 and CDR2 are MDHEN and SYDVKM.

The rearrangement links TRBV28 to TRBJ2-7; tentative D call: TRBD1 (6 bases). Germline-derived CDR1 and CDR2 are MDHEN and SYDVKM. CDR3 length: 15 amino acids. V lost 0 bases to trimming and J lost 4 bases, with 13 bases between them. CDR3 in DNA: TGTGCCAGCAGTTTATGGGGACAAGGACCTTACGAGCAGTACTTC. Translating it yields CASSLWGQGPYEQYF. Based on the CDR3 plus reference TRBV28 and TRBJ2-7, the full variable domain is DVKVTQSSRYLVKRTGEKVFLECVQDMDHENMFWYRQDPGLGLRLIYFSYDVKMKEKGDIPEGYSVSREKKERFSLILESASTNQTSMYLCASSLWGQGPYEQYFGPGTRLTVT.

The chain links TRBV10-1 to TRBJ2-3; D uncertain. Per germline, CDR1 WNHNN and CDR2 SYGVQD (reference sequence). The CDR3 length is 13 residues. Trimming cost V 2 bases and J 1 base, with 4 bases left between them. The CDR3 sequence: CASSERGTDTQYF. Written as DNA, the CDR3 is TGCGCCAGCAGTGAGCGGGGCACAGATACGCAGTATTTT.

V and J are TRBV28 and TRBJ1-3; no clear D. The CDR3 spans 15 residues. Germline loops: CDR1 MDHEN, CDR2 SYDVKM. V was trimmed by 3 bases and J by 4 bases, leaving 13 bases between them. CDR3 residues: CASSFEGLTGNTIYF. The CDR3 DNA is TGTGCCAGCAGTTTTGAGGGATTGACGGGAAACACCATATATTTT.

The V call is TRBV28, the J call TRBJ1-2; 7 bases line up with TRBD1. The V and J ends lost 1 base and 8 bases, in that order; junction bases with no gene match: 16. This CDR3 comprises 17 residues. The germline CDR1 and CDR2 sequences are MDHEN and SYDVKM. The CDR3 loop reads CASSLSGTAGGARGYTF. The CDR3 region has the DNA TGTGCCAGCAGTTTATCCGGGACAGCCGGCGGGGCGCGAGGCTACACCTTC.